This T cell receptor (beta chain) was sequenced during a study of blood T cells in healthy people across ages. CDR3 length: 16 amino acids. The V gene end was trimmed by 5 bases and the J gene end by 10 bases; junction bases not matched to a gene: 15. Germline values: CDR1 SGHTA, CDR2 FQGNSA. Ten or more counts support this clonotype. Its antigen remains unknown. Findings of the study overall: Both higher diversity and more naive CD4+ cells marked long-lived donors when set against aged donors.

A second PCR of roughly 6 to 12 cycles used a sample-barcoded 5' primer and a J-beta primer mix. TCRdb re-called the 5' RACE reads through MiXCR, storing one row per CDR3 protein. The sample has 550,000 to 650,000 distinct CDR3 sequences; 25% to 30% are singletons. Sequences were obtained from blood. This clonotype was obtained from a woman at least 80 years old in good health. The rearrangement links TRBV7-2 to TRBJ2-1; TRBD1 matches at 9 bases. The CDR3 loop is CASSPRGDRGAREQFF. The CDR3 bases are TGTGCCAGCAGCCCACGTGGAGACAGGGGGGCTAGGGAGCAGTTCTTC. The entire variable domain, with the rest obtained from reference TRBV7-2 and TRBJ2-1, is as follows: GAGVSQSPSNKVTEKGKDVELRCDPISGHTALYWYRQSLGQGLEFLIYFQGNSAPDKSGLPSDRFSAERTGGSVSTLTIQRTQQEDSAVYLCASSPRGDRGAREQFFGPGTRLTVL.